The 27 T cell receptor beta chains below come from one sample, sequenced in a study of Ad26.COV2.S vaccination and SARS-CoV-2 variants. As to treatment: roughly 20 received Ad26.COV2.S at low or high dose, single or two shots; roughly 5 received placebo; per-sample allocation not given. Sampling happened 63 days after the first vaccine or placebo injection. TCRdb's copy holds only in-frame clones and misses some; the assay was immunoSEQ multiplex PCR. The data hold 350,000 to 500,000 clones, with 90% observed a single time. The input for sequencing was peripheral blood, taken in a trial of Ad26.COV2.S vaccine versus placebo. These receptors were collected from a person aged 18-65 years who received the Ad26.COV2.S COVID-19 vaccine or a placebo.

The chain employs TRBV29-1 and TRBJ1-3, with D possibly TRBD1 on 5 matching bases. With 3 bases removed from V and 0 bases from J, the gap between germline ends came to 12 bases. The CDR3 extends over 15 amino acids. Per the germline V gene, CDR1 is SQVTM and CDR2 is ANQGSEA. CDR3 loop: CSVEGPADSGNTIYF. In nucleotides, the CDR3 is TGCAGCGTTGAGGGGCCGGCAGACTCTGGAAACACCATATATTTT.

This clone was observed a handful of times. The chain couples TRBV28 to TRBJ1-2, with D perhaps matching TRBD1 (6 bases). Germline CDR1 is MDHEN and CDR2 is SYDVKM. V was clipped by 2 bases and J by 3 bases, with 7 bases between them. CDR3 length: 13 residues. The CDR3 coding sequence is TGTGCCAGCAGTTTAGGGGGCGACTATGGCTACACCTTC. Protein: CASSLGGDYGYTF.

A single count supports this clone. The chain combines TRBV28 with TRBJ1-3; tentatively, D is TRBD1 (5 bases). Deletions cut 3 bases from V and 5 bases from J, with 8 bases between. Germline CDR1 is MDHEN and CDR2 is SYDVKM. The CDR3 is 13 residues long. The CDR3 sequence is CASSFGGRNTIYF. The CDR3 nucleotides read TGTGCCAGCAGTTTTGGGGGAAGAAACACCATATATTTT.

The J gene is TRBJ2-3, the V gene TRBV5-4, with 10 bases matching TRBD1. Germline CDR1 is SGHNT and CDR2 is YYREEE (reference sequence). Germline trimming cut 4 bases from V and 1 base from J; bases unmatched to any gene: 6. The CDR3 consists of 16 residues. In DNA, the CDR3 is TGTGCCAGCAGCGACCGGGACAGGGGTCGCACAGATACGCAGTATTTT. Protein product: CASSDRDRGRTDTQYF. Supplemented by reference TRBV5-4 and TRBJ2-3, the full variable domain reads ETGVTQSPTHLIKTRGQQVTLRCSSQSGHNTVSWYQQALGQGPQFIFQYYREEENGRGNFPPRFSGLQFPNYSSELNVNALELDDSALYLCASSDRDRGRTDTQYFGPGTRLTVL.

This clone was observed a few times. This chain connects TRBV24-1 to TRBJ2-1; the match to TRBD2 covers 7 bases. The CDR3 length is 17 residues. The junction had 8 bases not matched to a gene; V was cut back by 4 bases and J by 0 bases. Germline V lookup: CDR1 KGHDR, CDR2 SFDVKD. CDR3 amino acids: CATSDPASGSSYNEQFF. The CDR3 nucleotides are TGTGCCACCAGTGACCCGGCTAGCGGAAGCTCCTACAATGAGCAGTTCTTC.

V and J are TRBV28 and TRBJ2-2; D is uncertain. The CDR3 runs to 14 residues. Trimming shortened V by 6 bases and J by 1 base, and 9 bases separated the two germline ends. Germline assignment: CDR1 MDHEN and CDR2 SYDVKM. As DNA, the CDR3 is TGTGCCAGCAGATCCGGACGGAACACCGGGGAGCTGTTTTTT. Amino acid sequence: CASRSGRNTGELFF.

The chain recombines TRBV4-3 with TRBJ2-7; possible D gene TRBD1, 6 bases. This CDR3 has 14 amino acids. Germline CDR1 reads LGHNA; CDR2 reads YSLEER. Trimming left V 4 bases short and J 4 bases short, with 14 bases between. The CDR3, as DNA: TGCGCCAGCAGCCCAGGGGTAAACGGGTACGAGCAGTACTTC. It translates to CASSPGVNGYEQYF.

The chain has TRBV6-1 and TRBJ1-2, with 7 bases identical to TRBD1. CDR3 length: 16 residues. Looked up from germline, CDR1 is MNHNS and CDR2 is SASEGT. Losses at the gene ends were 2 bases for V and 0 bases for J; bases not matched to a gene: 6. CDR3 in DNA: TGTGCCAGCAGTGAAAGGGACAGACACCCTAACTATGGCTACACCTTC. Amino acid sequence: CASSERDRHPNYGYTF.

V gene TRBV9 combines with J gene TRBJ2-3; 10 positions agree with TRBD2. Per the germline V gene, CDR1 is SGDLS and CDR2 is YYNGEE. The CDR3 totals 16 residues. J was trimmed by 0 bases and V by 7 bases; bases with no gene match: 8. This chain's CDR3 is CASRPGLATSTDTQYF. CDR3 bases: TGTGCCAGCCGCCCGGGACTAGCGACTAGCACAGATACGCAGTATTTT.

The chain is built from TRBV5-4 and TRBJ2-3, with a possible D match to TRBD2 (5 bases). The CDR3 sequence is 16 residues long. Trimming cost V 4 bases and J 0 bases, with 15 bases left between them. Per the germline V gene, CDR1 is SGHNT and CDR2 is YYREEE (reference sequence). In DNA form, the CDR3 reads TGTGCCAGCAGCCGACATGACTACTCCAGCACAGATACGCAGTATTTT. Translation: CASSRHDYSSTDTQYF.

This clone was detected a few times. CDR3 in DNA: TGTGCCAGCAGCTTCACCCCGGAGGGCTACACCTTC. This codes for CASSFTPEGYTF. V and J are TRBV5-4 and TRBJ1-2, with D unresolved. Deletions cut 2 bases from V and 8 bases from J, with 10 bases between. The CDR3 totals 12 residues. Germline V lookup: CDR1 SGHNT, CDR2 YYREEE (reference sequence).

V and J are TRBV6-5 and TRBJ2-7, with unresolved D. The CDR3 length is 13 residues. V lost 4 bases and J lost 2, with 9 bases in between. Germline V lookup: CDR1 MNHEY, CDR2 SVGAGI. The CDR3 is CASSSGFTYEQYF. CDR3 bases: TGTGCCAGCAGTTCCGGGTTCACCTACGAGCAGTACTTC.

The rearrangement joins TRBV5-1 to TRBJ1-5; the D gene is possibly TRBD1 (6 bases). The CDR3 covers 14 residues. Looked up from germline, CDR1 is SGHRS and CDR2 is YFSETQ. Trimming took 4 bases from V and 6 from J, leaving 14 bases between them. The CDR3, as DNA: TGCGCCAGCAGCCTAGGGGGAATGGGTCAGCCCCAGCATTTT. It encodes CASSLGGMGQPQHF. Looking up the rest from reference TRBV5-1 and TRBJ1-5 gives the full variable domain: KAGVTQTPRYLIKTRGQQVTLSCSPISGHRSVSWYQQTPGQGLQFLFEYFSETQRNKGNFPGRFSGRQFSNSRSEMNVSTLELGDSALYLCASSLGGMGQPQHFGDGTRLSIL.

The CDR3, as DNA: TGCGCCAGCAGCATCCAGGGGGTTGGTAGCACAGATACGCAGTATTTT. Translating it yields CASSIQGVGSTDTQYF. The chain couples TRBV5-1 to TRBJ2-3; 7 bases match TRBD1. This CDR3 comprises 16 residues. Germline CDR1 is SGHRS and CDR2 is YFSETQ. The V segment lost 4 bases and the J segment 0 bases; nucleotides outside the gene matches: 8.

The chain has TRBV7-9 and TRBJ2-1; no clear D. Germline CDR1 reads SEHNR; CDR2 reads FQNEAQ (reference sequence). CDR3 length equals 12 residues. The ends were cut back, 0 bases at V and 9 bases at J, with 6 bases in the middle. Written as DNA, the CDR3 is TGTGCCAGCAGCTTAGCCTGGGGTGAGCAGTTCTTC. It is translated as CASSLAWGEQFF.

V usage is TRBV6-2 or TRBV6-3 and J usage is TRBJ2-1, with TRBD2 identical over 10 bases. Germline CDR1 and CDR2: MNHEY and SVGEGT. Unmatched junction bases numbered 4, after V lost 5 bases and J lost 3 bases. The CDR3 totals 15 residues. CDR3 nucleotides: TGTGCCAGCAGTCAAGCGGGAGGGGACTACAATGAGCAGTTCTTC. It specifies CASSQAGGDYNEQFF.

The chain couples TRBV18 to TRBJ2-1; 8 bases line up with TRBD2. The CDR3 extends over 16 amino acids. V was pared by 0 bases and J by 7 bases, with 8 bases of the junction left unmatched. The germline CDR1 and CDR2 sequences are KGHSH and LQKENI. The CDR3 loop is CASSPPNSGSSNEQFF. Written as DNA, the CDR3 is TGTGCCAGCTCACCACCTAACAGCGGGAGTTCAAATGAGCAGTTCTTC. The entire variable domain, with the rest obtained from reference TRBV18 and TRBJ2-1, is as follows: NAGVMQNPRHLVRRRGQEARLRCSPMKGHSHVYWYRQLPEEGLKFMVYLQKENIIDESGMPKERFSAEFPKEGPSILRIQQVVRGDSAAYFCASSPPNSGSSNEQFFGPGTRLTVL.

The chain combines TRBV11-2 with TRBJ2-7, with D maybe TRBD2 (5 bases). Germline V gives CDR1 SGHAT, CDR2 FQNNGV. The V end was cut by 5 bases, the J end by 3 bases, with 20 bases between. The CDR3 sequence is 16 residues long. CDR3 coding DNA: TGTGCCAGCAGCCCGTTCGATGCGGGCACCCTCTACGAGCAGTACTTC. The encoded protein is CASSPFDAGTLYEQYF.

The table lists this clone with a count of one. The V call is TRBV19, the J call TRBJ1-2; 7 nucleotides match TRBD1. This CDR3 comprises 15 residues. V shed 9 bases and J 5 bases; nucleotides not matched to a gene: 15. CDR1 LNHDA and CDR2 SQIVND come from the germline V gene (reference sequence). Here the CDR3 reads CASTSAAGGKYGYTF. DNA for the CDR3: TGTGCCAGCACTTCGGCAGCAGGGGGAAAGTATGGCTACACCTTC.

V usage is TRBV19 and J usage is TRBJ1-3, with D possibly being TRBD1 (5 bases). Trimming took off 5 bases at V and 2 bases at J, with 13 bases between the two ends. This CDR3 is built from 15 residues. Looked up from germline, CDR1 is LNHDA and CDR2 is SQIVND (reference sequence). CDR3 sequence reads: CASSEPGTPGNTIYF. The DNA of the CDR3 is TGTGCCAGTAGTGAGCCCGGGACCCCTGGAAACACCATATATTTT.

This clone was counted once. The chain joins TRBV6-2 or TRBV6-3 to TRBJ2-7, with D possibly being TRBD1 (5 bases). The V gene's germline CDR1 is MNHEY and CDR2 SVGEGT. The CDR3 is 13 residues long. V lost 2 bases and J lost 7, with 12 bases in between. The CDR3 is CASSYGRAGEQYF. CDR3 nucleotides: TGTGCCAGCAGTTACGGCAGGGCAGGAGAGCAGTACTTC.

The chain couples TRBV5-1 to TRBJ2-2; D gene uncertain. The V end lost 5 bases, the J end lost 3 bases, and 14 bases lay between the germline ends. The CDR3 extends over 15 amino acids. Per germline, CDR1 SGHRS and CDR2 YFSETQ. In DNA, the CDR3 is TGCGCCAGCAGTAAAGGGCGGATGGACACCGGGGAGCTGTTTTTT. This codes for CASSKGRMDTGELFF.

CDR3 nucleotides: TGTGCCAGCAGTGCCCGGGAACAGGGGGAGAATCAGCCCCAGCATTTT. It specifies CASSAREQGENQPQHF. The gene calls are TRBV27 and TRBJ1-5; 8 nucleotides agree with TRBD1. V lost 5 bases and J lost 4; bases outside the gene matches: 10. The CDR3 is made up of 16 amino acids. The germline gives CDR1 MNHEY, CDR2 SMNVEV (reference sequence).

The V and J genes are TRBV5-8 and TRBJ2-3; D is perhaps TRBD1 (6 bases). Germline CDR1 SGHTS, CDR2 YDEGEE. Trimming stripped 2 bases from V and 4 bases from J, with 20 bases between. There are 17 residues in the CDR3. The CDR3: CASSFYISTGPPDTQYF. CDR3 nucleotides: TGTGCCAGCAGCTTCTACATCTCGACAGGCCCTCCAGATACGCAGTATTTT.

The rearrangement joins TRBV7-9 to TRBJ2-1; tentative D call: TRBD2 (6 bases). In germline, CDR1 is SEHNR, CDR2 FQNEAQ (reference sequence). V was cut by 1 base and J by 5 bases, with 12 bases left in between. The CDR3 contains 15 residues. Written as DNA, the CDR3 is TGTGCCAGCAGCTTAGGTAGCGGAGGGGACAATGAGCAGTTCTTC. This translates into CASSLGSGGDNEQFF.

The V and J genes are TRBV9 and TRBJ2-2, with 10 bases lining up with TRBD1. Losses at the gene ends were 4 bases for V and 1 base for J; bases not matched to a gene: 4. This CDR3 region has 16 residues. Germline V gene lookup returns CDR1 SGDLS and CDR2 YYNGEE. The CDR3 sequence: CASSPRTGGNTGELFF. DNA of the CDR3: TGTGCCAGCAGCCCGCGGACAGGGGGGAACACCGGGGAGCTGTTTTTT.

The chain couples TRBV29-1 to TRBJ1-4, with D perhaps TRBD1 (5 bases). This CDR3 is built from 13 residues. Germline CDR1 reads SQVTM; CDR2 reads ANQGSEA. Deletions cut 8 bases from V and 8 bases from J, with 18 bases between. CDR3 region: CSFSGPGAEKLFF. The CDR3 nucleotides are TGCAGCTTTTCAGGGCCAGGAGCAGAAAAACTGTTTTTT.